The 17 T cell receptor beta chains listed next were all sequenced from one sample in a study of OX40 agonist ivuxolimab in advanced cancers. Clones were sequenced by immunoSEQ multiplex PCR, and TCRdb holds only the in-frame ones, with some missing. The table records tens of thousands of clones, approximately 92% of them present only once. This material consisted of CD4+ or CD8+ T cells sorted from blood, taken in a trial of the OX40 agonist ivuxolimab. Receptors were obtained from an adult with an advanced solid tumor such as melanoma, head and neck, liver or kidney cancer.

This clone was observed a single time. This sequence joins TRBV7-9 and TRBJ2-3, with 9 nucleotides matching TRBD2. The CDR3 is 17 residues long. With 4 bases clipped from V and 2 bases from J, the junction kept 10 bases outside the gene matches. Germline assignment: CDR1 SEHNR and CDR2 FQNEAQ (reference sequence). The CDR3 sequence is CASSWGLAGEFTDTQYF. The DNA for the CDR3 is TGTGCCAGCAGCTGGGGGTTAGCGGGAGAGTTCACAGATACGCAGTATTTT.

The V gene is TRBV29-1, the J gene TRBJ2-1; 10 nucleotides agree with TRBD2. The germline CDR1 and CDR2 sequences are SQVTM and ANQGSEA. The V and J ends lost 6 bases and 8 bases, in that order; junction bases with no gene match: 13. The CDR3 contains 15 residues. The CDR3, as DNA: TGCAGCGTGGACGTACGAGCGGGAGGGCCGGATGAGCAGTTCTTC. Its protein is CSVDVRAGGPDEQFF.

The chain's CDR3 is CASGGEGPPYEQYF. The CDR3 coding sequence is TGTGCCAGCGGGGGAGAGGGCCCCCCCTACGAGCAGTACTTC. The chain uses TRBV6-6 and TRBJ2-7; D might be TRBD1 or TRBD2, each matching 5 bases. This CDR3 region has 14 residues. With 8 bases removed from V and 2 bases from J, the gap between germline ends came to 16 bases. Germline V CDR1 and CDR2: MNHNY, SVGAGI (reference sequence).

This chain links TRBV6-1 with TRBJ2-7, with D tentatively TRBD2 (6 bases). CDR1 is MNHNS, CDR2 SASEGT, per germline. The CDR3 has 12 residues. Trimming removed 6 bases at V and 6 bases at J, with 12 bases between. This CDR3 reads CASREGRGEQYF. For the CDR3, the DNA is TGTGCCAGCAGGGAGGGAAGGGGCGAGCAGTACTTC.

The chain joins TRBV2 to TRBJ2-7; D is possibly TRBD2 (5 bases). The CDR3 consists of 13 residues. Deletions cut 5 bases from V and 5 bases from J, with 13 bases between. CDR1 and CDR2 from the germline V gene are SNHLY and FYNNEI. For the CDR3, the DNA is TGTGCCAGCAGTTTATGGGAGTCCGACGAGCAGTACTTC. It codes for CASSLWESDEQYF.

The chain's CDR3 is CASSPPSRSDTQYF. CDR3 DNA: TGTGCCAGCAGCCCCCCCAGTCGCTCAGATACGCAGTATTTT. The chain uses TRBV7-2 and TRBJ2-3, with no clear D. V lost 5 bases and J 4 bases, leaving 13 bases between the germline ends. The CDR3 has 14 amino acids. CDR1 SGHTA and CDR2 FQGNSA come from the germline V gene.

The chain joins TRBV15 to TRBJ1-2; a weak D match, TRBD1 (6 bases). V lost 2 bases, J lost 3 bases, and 13 bases lay in between. The CDR3 has 15 residues. Looked up from germline, CDR1 is LNHNV and CDR2 is YYDKDF (reference sequence). CDR3 in amino acids: CATSRTGPLDYGYTF. The CDR3 region has the DNA TGTGCCACCAGCAGAACAGGGCCTTTGGACTATGGCTACACCTTC.

The V and J genes are TRBV19 and TRBJ2-3; 9 bases agree with TRBD2. The CDR3 is 15 amino acids. Per germline, CDR1 LNHDA and CDR2 SQIVND (reference sequence). Trimming took 1 base from V and 4 from J; bases not matched to a gene: 3. This CDR3 is CASSIVAGEADTQYF. The CDR3 DNA reads TGTGCCAGTAGTATAGTAGCGGGAGAGGCAGATACGCAGTATTTT.

The rearrangement uses TRBV19 and TRBJ2-3; D is unclear. The CDR3 totals 15 residues. V dropped 6 bases and J dropped 0 bases, with 13 bases sitting between them. Germline assignment: CDR1 LNHDA and CDR2 SQIVND (reference sequence). The chain's CDR3 is CASRPQLPSTDTQYF. CDR3 in DNA: TGTGCCAGTAGGCCCCAACTTCCTAGCACAGATACGCAGTATTTT.

The rearrangement uses TRBV29-1 and TRBJ2-3; D call uncertain. This CDR3 has 13 amino acids. Germline values: CDR1 SQVTM, CDR2 ANQGSEA. Trimming removed 5 bases at V and 1 base at J, with 10 bases between. The CDR3 is CSVTPTGTDTQYF. CDR3 coding DNA: TGCAGCGTTACCCCTACAGGCACAGATACGCAGTATTTT.

The rearrangement joins TRBV9 to TRBJ2-3; TRBD2 matches 8 bases. The CDR3 contains 16 residues. Trimming took 4 bases from V and 0 from J; bases not matched to a gene: 7. Per germline, CDR1 SGDLS and CDR2 YYNGEE. The CDR3 here is CASSLRGAPSTDTQYF. The DNA for the CDR3 is TGTGCCAGCAGCCTGCGGGGGGCGCCCAGCACAGATACGCAGTATTTT.

In this sample, this clone turned up once. V usage is TRBV28 and J usage is TRBJ1-5; 8 positions agree with TRBD1. The CDR3 runs 14 residues. V shed 6 bases and J 8 bases; nucleotides not matched to a gene: 9. Germline lookup yields CDR1 MDHEN and CDR2 SYDVKM. CDR3 loop: CASSLPGQVKPQHF. CDR3 in DNA: TGTGCCAGCAGCCTACCGGGACAGGTGAAGCCCCAGCATTTT.

The chain combines TRBV27 with TRBJ1-1; D not certain. The CDR3 loop spans 13 amino acids. V was shortened by 5 bases and J by 2 bases, with 9 bases between the two germline ends. Per germline, CDR1 MNHEY and CDR2 SMNVEV (reference sequence). As DNA, the CDR3 is TGTGCCAGCAGTCCGACGATTAACACTGAAGCTTTCTTT. The encoded protein is CASSPTINTEAFF.

The V and J genes are TRBV5-1 and TRBJ2-3; D might be TRBD2 (5 bases). The CDR3 is 14 residues long. The germline V gene has CDR1 SGHRS and CDR2 YFSETQ. Trimming took off 5 bases at V and 6 bases at J, with 16 bases between the two ends. The CDR3 DNA sequence: TGCGCCAGCAGTACTGGAGGAATAACGGATACGCAGTATTTT. Translating gives CASSTGGITDTQYF.

By share, this clone ranks as medium-sized. The CDR3 region has the DNA TGTGCCAGCAGCGCCAATCGGGGGCGGACTGAAGCTTTCTTT. Protein product: CASSANRGRTEAFF. The chain joins TRBV7-2 to TRBJ1-1; D perhaps matches TRBD1 (6 bases). V gave up 5 bases and J gave up 5 bases, with 15 bases separating them. This CDR3 contains 14 residues. Germline assignment: CDR1 SGHTA and CDR2 FQGNSA.

The chain combines TRBV15 with TRBJ2-1; D is perhaps TRBD2 (5 bases). This CDR3 contains 15 residues. V dropped 1 base and J dropped 4 bases, with 11 bases sitting between them. CDR1 and CDR2 (germline): LNHNV, YYDKDF (reference sequence). DNA for the CDR3: TGTGCCACCAGCAGAGGAACTAGAGGATACAATGAGCAGTTCTTC. Amino acid sequence: CATSRGTRGYNEQFF.

This clone was recorded once. The chain couples TRBV10-3 to TRBJ2-3, with D possibly being TRBD2 (5 bases). Germline-derived CDR1 and CDR2 are ENHRY and SYGVKD. The CDR3 contains 15 residues. The germline V and J ends were trimmed by 2 bases and 4 bases, with 13 bases remaining between them. CDR3 in DNA: TGTGCCATCAGTGAGAGAAGCGGCTCTGCAGATACGCAGTATTTT. Protein sequence: CAISERSGSADTQYF.